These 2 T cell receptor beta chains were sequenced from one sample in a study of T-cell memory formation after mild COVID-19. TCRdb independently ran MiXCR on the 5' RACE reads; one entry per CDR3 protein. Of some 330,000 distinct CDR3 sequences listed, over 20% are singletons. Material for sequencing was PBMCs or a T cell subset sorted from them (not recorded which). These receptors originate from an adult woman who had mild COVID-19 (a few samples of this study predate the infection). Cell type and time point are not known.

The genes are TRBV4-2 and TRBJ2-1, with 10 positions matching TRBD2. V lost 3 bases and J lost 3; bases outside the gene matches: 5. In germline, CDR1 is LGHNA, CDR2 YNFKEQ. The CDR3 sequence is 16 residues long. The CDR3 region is CASSQEASGSYNEQFF. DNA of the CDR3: TGTGCCAGCAGCCAGGAGGCTAGCGGGAGCTACAATGAGCAGTTCTTC.

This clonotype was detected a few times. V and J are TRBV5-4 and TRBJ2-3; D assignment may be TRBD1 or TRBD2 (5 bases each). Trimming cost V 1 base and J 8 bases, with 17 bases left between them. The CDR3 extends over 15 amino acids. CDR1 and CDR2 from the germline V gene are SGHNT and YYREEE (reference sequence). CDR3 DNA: TGTGCCAGCAGCTTGTGGTCTTCCTCTGGGGGTACGCAGTATTTT. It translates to CASSLWSSSGGTQYF.